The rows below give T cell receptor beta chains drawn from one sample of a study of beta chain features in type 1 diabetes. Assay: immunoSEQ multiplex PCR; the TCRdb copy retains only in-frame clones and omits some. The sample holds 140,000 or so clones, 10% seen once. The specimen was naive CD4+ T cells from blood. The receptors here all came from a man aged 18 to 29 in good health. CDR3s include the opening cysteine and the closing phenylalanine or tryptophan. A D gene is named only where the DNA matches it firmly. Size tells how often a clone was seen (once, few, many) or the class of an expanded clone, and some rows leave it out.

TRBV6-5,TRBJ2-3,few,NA,CASSYPQQGSDTQYF,TGTGCCAGCAGTTACCCGCAACAGGGATCAGATACGCAGTATTTT
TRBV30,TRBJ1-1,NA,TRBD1,CAWMDRGNTEAFF,TGTGCCTGGATGGACAGGGGGAACACTGAAGCTTTCTTT
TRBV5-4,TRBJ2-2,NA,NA,CASSFDGQANTGELFF,TGTGCCAGCAGCTTTGACGGACAAGCGAACACCGGGGAGCTGTTTTTT
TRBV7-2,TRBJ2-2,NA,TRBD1,CASSWRQGANTGELFF,TGTGCCAGCAGCTGGAGGCAGGGGGCGAACACCGGGGAGCTGTTTTTT
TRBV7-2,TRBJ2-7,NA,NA,CASSLALVAGPMEQYF,TGTGCCAGCAGCCTAGCCCTGGTGGCGGGGCCCATGGAGCAGTACTTC
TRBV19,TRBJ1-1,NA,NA,CASSTPVPNTEAFF,TGTGCCAGTAGTACCCCGGTCCCGAACACTGAAGCTTTCTTT
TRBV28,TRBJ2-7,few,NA,CASSRTVPSSYEQYF,TGTGCCAGCAGTCGAACAGTTCCATCCTCCTACGAGCAGTACTTC
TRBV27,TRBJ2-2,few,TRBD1,CASSRRTPGQGARGTGELFF,TGTGCCAGCAGTCGTCGAACACCGGGACAGGGGGCGCGGGGCACCGGGGAGCTGTTTTTT
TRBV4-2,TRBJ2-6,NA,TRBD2,CASSRREDSGANVLTF,TGTGCCAGCAGCCGGCGGGAGGACTCTGGGGCCAACGTCCTGACTTTC
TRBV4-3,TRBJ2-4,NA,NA,CASSQDYPENIQYF,TGCGCCAGCAGCCAAGATTATCCAGAAAACATTCAGTACTTC
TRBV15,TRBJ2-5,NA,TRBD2,CATSRERSGDLQETQYF,TGTGCCACCAGCAGAGAACGGAGCGGGGACCTCCAAGAGACCCAGTACTTC
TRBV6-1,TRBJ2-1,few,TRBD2,CASLAGGLDEQFF,TGTGCCAGCCTAGCGGGGGGGCTCGATGAGCAGTTCTTC
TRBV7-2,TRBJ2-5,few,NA,CASSLVRETQYF,TGTGCCAGCAGCTTAGTGAGGGAGACCCAGTACTTC
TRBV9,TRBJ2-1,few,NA,CASSVVSVHNEQFF,TGTGCCAGCAGCGTAGTATCCGTTCACAATGAGCAGTTCTTC
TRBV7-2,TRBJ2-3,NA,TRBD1,CASSLRQGITDTQYF,TGTGCCAGCAGCTTAAGACAGGGAATCACAGATACGCAGTATTTT
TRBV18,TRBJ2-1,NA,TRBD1,CASRRGGYYNEQFF,TGTGCCAGCCGCCGAGGGGGCTACTACAATGAGCAGTTCTTC
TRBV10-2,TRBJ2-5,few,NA,CASSESQAQYF,TGCGCCAGCAGTGAGTCGCAGGCCCAGTACTTC
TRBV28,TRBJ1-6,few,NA,CASTSGDRSNSPLHF,TGTGCCAGCACTTCAGGGGATAGGAGTAATTCACCCCTCCACTTT
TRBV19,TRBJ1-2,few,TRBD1,CASSTGTGGNYGYTF,TGTGCCAGTAGTACCGGGACAGGGGGCAACTATGGCTACACCTTC
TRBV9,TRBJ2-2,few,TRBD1,CASRQGLATGELFF,TGTGCCAGCAGACAGGGGCTCGCCACCGGGGAGCTGTTTTTT
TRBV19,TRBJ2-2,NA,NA,CASSIRRQSGFSGELFF,TGTGCCAGTAGTATAAGGCGACAGTCTGGGTTCTCCGGGGAGCTGTTTTTT
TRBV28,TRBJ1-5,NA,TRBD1,CASSGQVNQPQHF,TGTGCCAGTTCGGGACAGGTCAATCAGCCCCAGCATTTT
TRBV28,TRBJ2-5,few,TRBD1,CASRIGGPTETQYF,TGTGCCAGTAGAATAGGGGGCCCGACGGAGACCCAGTACTTC
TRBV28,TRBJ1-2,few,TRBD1,CASSLIPQGSYGYTF,TGTGCCAGCAGTTTAATTCCACAGGGGTCCTATGGCTACACCTTC